What follows are 31 T cell receptor beta chains derived from one specimen sequenced in a study of T cell responses to AZD1222 COVID-19 vaccine. Clones were sequenced by immunoSEQ multiplex PCR, and TCRdb holds only the in-frame ones, with some missing. The data contain roughly 130,000 clones, approximately 90% of them singletons. The sample consisted of peripheral blood, taken on day 0 of AZD1222 vaccination. The receptor set was obtained from an adult in good health.

The chain carries TRBV28 and TRBJ1-1; maybe TRBD1 (6 bases). The CDR3 loop spans 13 amino acids. Germline CDR1 MDHEN, CDR2 SYDVKM. V was trimmed by 1 base and J by 6 bases, leaving 9 bases between them. CDR3 nucleotides: TGTGCCAGCAGTTTATTAAGGGGGGCTGAAGCTTTCTTT. Its protein product is CASSLLRGAEAFF.

This clone appeared a single time. CDR3 region: CASSYRESGYTF. The CDR3 bases are TGTGCCAGCAGTTACAGGGAGAGCGGCTACACCTTC. The J gene is TRBJ1-2, the V gene TRBV6-2 or TRBV6-3; D ambiguous. CDR3 length: 12 residues. CDR1 MNHEY and CDR2 SVGEGT come from the germline V gene. V lost 2 bases to trimming and J lost 8 bases, with 9 bases between them.

The chain carries TRBV7-9 and TRBJ1-2; D is undetermined. Trimming removed 3 bases at V and 5 bases at J, with 10 bases between. Germline assignment: CDR1 SEHNR and CDR2 FQNEAQ (reference sequence). This CDR3 is built from 13 residues. CDR3 in amino acids: CASSFAVMYGYTF. The CDR3 DNA reads TGTGCCAGCAGCTTTGCGGTTATGTATGGCTACACCTTC.

The gene calls are TRBV28 and TRBJ2-7; no firm D call. The germline gives CDR1 MDHEN, CDR2 SYDVKM. The CDR3 runs 13 residues. Trimming pared 3 bases from V and 1 base from J, leaving 7 bases between. In nucleotides, the CDR3 is TGTGCCAGCAGTTTGGTGGGTTCCTACGAGCAGTACTTC. It codes for CASSLVGSYEQYF. Full variable domain (remainder filled in from reference TRBV28 and TRBJ2-7): DVKVTQSSRYLVKRTGEKVFLECVQDMDHENMFWYRQDPGLGLRLIYFSYDVKMKEKGDIPEGYSVSREKKERFSLILESASTNQTSMYLCASSLVGSYEQYFGPGTRLTVT.

V and J are TRBV28 and TRBJ2-1; weak D call: TRBD1 (6 bases). With 7 bases removed from V and 7 bases from J, the gap between germline ends came to 20 bases. From germline, CDR1 is MDHEN and CDR2 SYDVKM. The CDR3 spans 15 residues. As DNA, the CDR3 is TGTGCCAGCACCACCTGGACAGAAGCTACTAATGAGCAGTTCTTC. It is translated as CASTTWTEATNEQFF. The complete variable domain, with remaining parts taken from reference TRBV28 and TRBJ2-1, reads DVKVTQSSRYLVKRTGEKVFLECVQDMDHENMFWYRQDPGLGLRLIYFSYDVKMKEKGDIPEGYSVSREKKERFSLILESASTNQTSMYLCASTTWTEATNEQFFGPGTRLTVL.

The V call is TRBV6-5, the J call TRBJ1-1, with D unclear. Between the trimmed V and J ends, which lost 7 bases and 1 base, there was a span of 16 bases. The length of the CDR3 is 15 residues. Germline assignment: CDR1 MNHEY and CDR2 SVGAGI. In nucleotides, the CDR3 is TGTGCCAGCAAAACTGCGGGGAGCCCGAACACTGAAGCTTTCTTT. It codes for CASKTAGSPNTEAFF.

This clone was seen just once. The rearrangement joins TRBV7-9 to TRBJ2-7; 14 nucleotides match TRBD2. With 3 bases clipped from V and 4 bases from J, the junction kept 2 bases outside the gene matches. CDR3 length equals 15 residues. CDR1 is SEHNR and CDR2 is FQNEAQ in the germline V gene (reference sequence). For the CDR3, the DNA is TGTGCCAGCAGCTTGACTAGCGGGAGGGCTTACGAGCAGTACTTC. It codes for CASSLTSGRAYEQYF.

V and J are TRBV5-1 and TRBJ2-2; D is perhaps TRBD1 (5 bases). CDR1 is SGHRS and CDR2 is YFSETQ in the germline V gene. Between the trimmed V and J ends, which lost 0 bases and 7 bases, there was a span of 13 bases. There are 15 residues in the CDR3. The CDR3 DNA is TGCGCCAGCAGCTTGGGCAGGGAACGAGGCGGGGAGCTGTTTTTT. This encodes CASSLGRERGGELFF.

The gene calls are TRBV7-2 and TRBJ2-7; 12 bases are a match to TRBD2. Germline trimming cut 4 bases from V and 5 bases from J; bases unmatched to any gene: 6. Germline CDR1 reads SGHTA; CDR2 reads FQGNSA. The CDR3 length is 15 residues. The CDR3 DNA follows: TGTGCCAGCAGCTCTACTAGCGGGAGGACCCACGAGCAGTACTTC. Amino acids: CASSSTSGRTHEQYF.

The CDR3 loop is CASSRWTGVNQPQHF. Here the CDR3 DNA reads TGTGCCAGCAGCAGATGGACAGGAGTAAATCAGCCCCAGCATTTT. J is TRBJ1-5 and V is TRBV5-6, with TRBD1 matching over 7 bases. The CDR3 extends over 15 amino acids. The germline V gene has CDR1 SGHDT and CDR2 YYEEEE. Trimming removed 4 bases from V and 4 bases from J; junction bases left unmatched: 8.

V is TRBV29-1 and J is TRBJ1-1, with D unresolved. V was cut by 4 bases and J by 0 bases, with 9 bases left in between. CDR3 size: 13 residues. The germline CDR1 and CDR2 sequences are SQVTM and ANQGSEA. CDR3 nucleotides: TGCAGCGTTGCGGGTTCCATGAACACTGAAGCTTTCTTT. It specifies CSVAGSMNTEAFF.

The chain links TRBV5-1 to TRBJ2-1, with TRBD2 identical over 7 bases. CDR1 is SGHRS and CDR2 is YFSETQ in the germline V gene. The V gene end was trimmed by 2 bases and the J gene end by 1 base; junction bases not matched to a gene: 3. CDR3 length: 15 residues. CDR3 sequence reads: CASSFTSVSYNEQFF. CDR3 nucleotide sequence: TGCGCCAGCAGCTTTACTAGCGTTTCCTACAATGAGCAGTTCTTC.

This rearrangement joins TRBV7-6 to TRBJ1-1, with TRBD1 matching 11 bases. This CDR3 contains 17 residues. Germline CDR1 SGHVS, CDR2 FNYEAQ. The trim removed 3 bases at V and 2 bases at J, leaving 8 bases unmatched. CDR3 coding DNA: TGTGCCAGCAGCTTTCCGGGACAGGGGGGTCTTAACACTGAAGCTTTCTTT. It translates to CASSFPGQGGLNTEAFF.

There are a few counts of this clone. V and J are TRBV4-3 and TRBJ1-2, with TRBD1 as a possible D gene (5 bases). Germline lookup yields CDR1 LGHNA and CDR2 YSLEER. The CDR3 has 15 residues. V was trimmed by 4 bases and J by 8 bases, leaving 20 bases between them. The CDR3 loop is CASSLDGGGIDGYTF. DNA for the CDR3: TGCGCCAGCAGCCTAGATGGGGGAGGGATCGACGGCTACACCTTC.

V usage is TRBV5-1 and J usage is TRBJ2-1, with 7 bases identical to TRBD2. J lost 2 bases, V lost 3 bases, and 5 bases had no gene match. Germline V gene sequence: CDR1 SGHRS, CDR2 YFSETQ. CDR3 length equals 15 residues. This chain's CDR3 is CASSSRLAAYNEQFF. The CDR3 DNA follows: TGCGCCAGCAGCTCCAGACTAGCAGCCTACAATGAGCAGTTCTTC.

The V gene is TRBV5-6, the J gene TRBJ1-6; D is possibly TRBD1 (5 bases). The CDR3 runs to 13 residues. Trimming removed 5 bases from V and 4 bases from J, with 7 bases in between. Per the germline V gene, CDR1 is SGHDT and CDR2 is YYEEEE. The CDR3 is CASRGPYNSPLHF. CDR3 coding DNA: TGTGCCAGCAGGGGACCTTATAATTCACCCCTCCACTTT. The full variable domain, completed using reference TRBV5-6 and TRBJ1-6, is DAGVTQSPTHLIKTRGQQVTLRCSPKSGHDTVSWYQQALGQGPQFIFQYYEEEERQRGNFPDRFSGHQFPNYSSELNVNALLLGDSALYLCASRGPYNSPLHFGNGTRLTVT.

The rearrangement joins TRBV21-1 to TRBJ2-5; the table calls TRBD2, which could not be checked here. TRBV21-1 corresponds to a pseudogene. The CDR3 consists of 16 residues. As DNA, the CDR3 is TGTGCCAGCAGCCGAAATCCTAGCGGGACAGCGGAGACCCAGTACTTC. Translating gives CASSRNPSGTAETQYF.

This chain joins TRBV6-6 and TRBJ2-1; D is ambiguous. Trimming pared 8 bases from V and 5 bases from J, leaving 10 bases between. The CDR3 sequence is 12 residues long. Germline CDR1 MNHNY, CDR2 SVGAGI (reference sequence). DNA of the CDR3: TGTGCCAGCCGCGGCTTAGACAATGAGCAGTTCTTC. Residues: CASRGLDNEQFF.

The chain carries TRBV7-2 and TRBJ1-5; tentatively, D is TRBD1 (5 bases). Germline V lookup: CDR1 SGHTA, CDR2 FQGNSA. The CDR3 consists of 14 residues. Trimming stripped 5 bases from V and 6 bases from J, with 14 bases between. CDR3 residues: CASSPGPGSQPQHF. The CDR3 nucleotides are TGTGCCAGCAGCCCGGGCCCAGGGAGTCAGCCCCAGCATTTT.

The V and J genes are TRBV6-5 and TRBJ1-6; 11 bases align to TRBD1. CDR1 and CDR2 from the germline V gene are MNHEY and SVGAGI. The CDR3 loop spans 14 amino acids. V was clipped by 2 bases and J by 14 bases; unmatched bases: 5. In DNA form, the CDR3 reads TGTGCCAGCAGTTACGGGACAGGGGGTAACACCCTCCACTTT. It yields the protein CASSYGTGGNTLHF.

The chain employs TRBV9 and TRBJ1-2; 9 bases are shared with TRBD1. The CDR3 sequence is 16 residues long. The trim removed 2 bases at V and 2 bases at J, leaving 7 bases unmatched. Germline CDR1 is SGDLS and CDR2 is YYNGEE. CDR3: CASSVPWTGENYGYTF. The DNA of the CDR3 is TGTGCCAGCAGCGTCCCCTGGACAGGGGAAAACTATGGCTACACCTTC. Full variable domain (missing parts from reference TRBV9 and TRBJ1-2): DSGVTQTPKHLITATGQRVTLRCSPRSGDLSVYWYQQSLDQGLQFLIQYYNGEERAKGNILERFSAQQFPDLHSELNLSSLELGDSALYFCASSVPWTGENYGYTFGSGTRLTVV.

V and J are TRBV19 and TRBJ1-5, with D unresolved. V was shortened by 4 bases and J by 5 bases, with 12 bases between the two germline ends. From germline, CDR1 is LNHDA and CDR2 SQIVND (reference sequence). The CDR3 is made up of 14 amino acids. CDR3 residues: CASSTRDGYQPQHF. For the CDR3, the DNA is TGTGCCAGTAGTACCCGGGATGGCTATCAGCCCCAGCATTTT.

V and J are TRBV24-1 and TRBJ1-6; 7 positions agree with TRBD1. The germline V gene has CDR1 KGHDR and CDR2 SFDVKD. V shed 8 bases, J shed 3 bases, and the junction held 6 bases outside the gene matches. The CDR3 contains 15 residues. The CDR3 nucleotides are TGTGCCACCAAAGTACAGGGGATCTATAATTCACCCCTCCACTTT. Translation: CATKVQGIYNSPLHF.

The chain is built from TRBV7-2 and TRBJ1-4; maybe TRBD1 (5 bases). This CDR3 comprises 14 residues. Trimming removed 3 bases from V and 5 bases from J, with 10 bases in between. CDR1 and CDR2 from the germline V gene are SGHTA and FQGNSA. The CDR3 region has the DNA TGTGCCAGCAGCTTGGGGGGTAGAAATGAAAAACTGTTTTTT. Its protein product is CASSLGGRNEKLFF.

The V and J genes are TRBV5-1 and TRBJ2-1, with a weak D call TRBD2 (5 bases). CDR1 and CDR2 (germline): SGHRS, YFSETQ. V lost 2 bases to trimming and J lost 4 bases, with 7 bases between them. CDR3 length: 13 residues. In DNA form, the CDR3 reads TGCGCCAGCAGCTTCGGCGGGTACAATGAGCAGTTCTTC. Translated, it gives CASSFGGYNEQFF.

V gene TRBV11-2 combines with J gene TRBJ2-1; 7 bases align to TRBD1. Looked up from germline, CDR1 is SGHAT and CDR2 is FQNNGV. Trimming took 5 bases from V and 4 from J; bases not matched to a gene: 8. CDR3 length equals 15 residues. The CDR3 DNA sequence: TGTGCCAGCAGCGACCGGGACAGCTCTTACAATGAGCAGTTCTTC. Amino acid sequence: CASSDRDSSYNEQFF.

This rearrangement joins TRBV7-2 to TRBJ1-4, with D perhaps matching TRBD1 (5 bases). Germline V gives CDR1 SGHTA, CDR2 FQGNSA. Trimming pared 3 bases from V and 4 bases from J, leaving 9 bases between. The CDR3 is 14 residues long. CDR3 in DNA: TGTGCCAGCAGCTTGGCCGGGGGTAATGAAAAACTGTTTTTT. Its protein is CASSLAGGNEKLFF.

V usage is TRBV28 and J usage is TRBJ1-5; D is unclear. The V end was cut by 2 bases, the J end by 0 bases, with 2 bases between. The CDR3 sequence is 13 residues long. Per germline, CDR1 MDHEN and CDR2 SYDVKM. In DNA form, the CDR3 reads TGTGCCAGCAGTTTACCTAGCAATCAGCCCCAGCATTTT. The encoded protein is CASSLPSNQPQHF.

This clone showed up just once. CDR3 residues: CASSQARASGTYTQYF. For the CDR3, the DNA is TGCGCCAGCAGCCAAGCTCGGGCTAGCGGGACGTATACGCAGTATTTT. This sequence joins TRBV4-3 and TRBJ2-3; 9 bases fit TRBD2. V shed 1 base and J 7 bases; nucleotides not matched to a gene: 9. CDR3 length equals 16 residues. CDR1 and CDR2 (germline): LGHNA, YSLEER.

The chain uses TRBV29-1 and TRBJ2-1; 9 bases match TRBD2. The J segment lost 9 bases and the V segment lost 5 bases, leaving 14 bases of the junction unmatched. This CDR3 contains 15 residues. Germline V lookup: CDR1 SQVTM, CDR2 ANQGSEA. The DNA of the CDR3 is TGCAGCGTTTCACCCGCGGGGGGGCCGGCGGCTGAGCAGTTCTTC. Its protein product is CSVSPAGGPAAEQFF.

V is TRBV28 and J is TRBJ1-6; 10 bases are a match to TRBD1. V lost 5 bases to trimming and J lost 0 bases; unmatched junction nucleotides: 10. The CDR3 is made up of 19 amino acids. The germline CDR1 and CDR2 sequences are MDHEN and SYDVKM. In nucleotides, the CDR3 is TGTGCCAGCAGTCCCAAGGGACAGGGGATGAGCTCCTATAATTCACCCCTCCACTTT. Translating it yields CASSPKGQGMSSYNSPLHF.